This entry describes one T cell receptor (beta chain). This record belongs to a study of blood T cell dynamics during melanoma immunotherapy. Assay: immunoSEQ multiplex PCR; the TCRdb copy retains only in-frame clones and omits some. The sample includes 25,000 to 35,000 clones, around four fifths seen only once; the top ten take about a tenth. Germline CDR1 and CDR2: MDHEN and SYDVKM. The CDR3 runs 16 residues. J lost 10 bases, V lost 5 bases, and 12 bases had no gene match. Noted time point: week 3, after first cycle of checkpoint inhibitor. This receptor was identified in a human donor with melanoma. The rearrangement joins TRBV28 to TRBJ2-3; TRBD2 matches 13 bases. Here the sequenced sample was blood, taken from a patient treated with checkpoint blockade. The CDR3 region is CASSVMVGLAGSSQYF. DNA of the CDR3: TGTGCCAGCAGTGTTATGGTGGGACTAGCGGGGTCGTCGCAGTATTTT. Looking up the rest from reference TRBV28 and TRBJ2-3 gives the full variable domain: DVKVTQSSRYLVKRTGEKVFLECVQDMDHENMFWYRQDPGLGLRLIYFSYDVKMKEKGDIPEGYSVSREKKERFSLILESASTNQTSMYLCASSVMVGLAGSSQYFGPGTRLTVL.